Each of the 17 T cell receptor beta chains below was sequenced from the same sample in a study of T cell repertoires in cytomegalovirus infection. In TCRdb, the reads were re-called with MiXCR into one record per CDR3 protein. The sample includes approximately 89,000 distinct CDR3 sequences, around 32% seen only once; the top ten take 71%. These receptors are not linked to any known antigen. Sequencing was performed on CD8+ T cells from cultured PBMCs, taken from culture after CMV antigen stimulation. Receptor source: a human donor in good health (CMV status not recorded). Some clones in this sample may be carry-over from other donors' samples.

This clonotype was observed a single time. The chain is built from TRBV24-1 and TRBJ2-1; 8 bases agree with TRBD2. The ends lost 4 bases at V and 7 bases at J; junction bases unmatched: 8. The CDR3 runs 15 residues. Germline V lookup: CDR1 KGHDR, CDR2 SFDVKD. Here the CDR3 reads CATSESGTRLNEQFF. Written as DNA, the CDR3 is TGTGCCACCAGTGAATCCGGGACTAGACTGAATGAGCAGTTCTTC.

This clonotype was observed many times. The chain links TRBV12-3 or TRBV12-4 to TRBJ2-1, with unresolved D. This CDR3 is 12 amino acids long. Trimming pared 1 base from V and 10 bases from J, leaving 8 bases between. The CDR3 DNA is TGTGCCAGCAGTTTAGTCTGGATGGAGCAGTTCTTC. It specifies CASSLVWMEQFF.

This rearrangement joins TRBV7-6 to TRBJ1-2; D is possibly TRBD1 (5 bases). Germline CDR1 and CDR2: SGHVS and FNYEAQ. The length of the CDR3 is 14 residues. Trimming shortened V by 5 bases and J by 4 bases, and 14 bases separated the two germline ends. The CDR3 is CASSPRPGGYGYTF. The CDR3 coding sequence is TGTGCCAGCAGCCCACGACCGGGGGGCTATGGCTACACCTTC.

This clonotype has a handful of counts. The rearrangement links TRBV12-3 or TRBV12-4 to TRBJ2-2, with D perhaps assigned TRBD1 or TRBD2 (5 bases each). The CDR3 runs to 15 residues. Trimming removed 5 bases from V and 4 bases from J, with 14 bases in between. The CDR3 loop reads CASSPFGARTGELFF. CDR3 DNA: TGTGCCAGCAGTCCCTTCGGGGCCCGCACCGGGGAGCTGTTTTTT.

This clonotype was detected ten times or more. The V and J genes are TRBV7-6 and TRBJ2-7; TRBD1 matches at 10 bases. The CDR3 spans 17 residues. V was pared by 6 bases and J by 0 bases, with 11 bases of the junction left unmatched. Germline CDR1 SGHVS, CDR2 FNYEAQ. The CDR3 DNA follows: TGTGCCAGCAGTTTGAGGGACAGGGGTTTAAGCTCCTACGAGCAGTACTTC. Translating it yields CASSLRDRGLSSYEQYF.

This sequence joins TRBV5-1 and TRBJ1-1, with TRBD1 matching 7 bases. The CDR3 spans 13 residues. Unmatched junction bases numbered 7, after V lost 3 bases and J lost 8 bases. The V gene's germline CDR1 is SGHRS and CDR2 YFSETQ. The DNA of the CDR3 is TGCGCCAGCAGCTCTACAGGGGCGTGGGAAGCTTTCTTT. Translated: CASSSTGAWEAFF.

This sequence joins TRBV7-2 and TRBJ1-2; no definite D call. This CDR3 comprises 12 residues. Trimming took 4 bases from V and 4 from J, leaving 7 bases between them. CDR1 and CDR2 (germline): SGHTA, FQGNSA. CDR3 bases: TGTGCCAGCAGCTCCACAAGCTATGGCTACACCTTC. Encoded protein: CASSSTSYGYTF.

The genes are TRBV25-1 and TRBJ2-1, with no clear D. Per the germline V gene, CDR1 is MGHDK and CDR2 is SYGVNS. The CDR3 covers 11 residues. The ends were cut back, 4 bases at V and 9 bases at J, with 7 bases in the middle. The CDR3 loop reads CASSVYGEQFF. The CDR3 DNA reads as TGTGCCAGCAGTGTTTATGGTGAGCAGTTCTTC.

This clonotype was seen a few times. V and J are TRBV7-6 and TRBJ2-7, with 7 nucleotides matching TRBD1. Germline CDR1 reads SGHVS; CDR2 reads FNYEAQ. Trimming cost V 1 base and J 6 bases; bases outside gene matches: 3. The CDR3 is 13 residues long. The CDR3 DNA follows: TGTGCCAGCAGCTTAGGACAGGGCGTCGAGCAGTACTTC. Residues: CASSLGQGVEQYF. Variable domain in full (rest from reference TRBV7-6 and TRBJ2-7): GAGVSQSPRYKVTKRGQDVALRCDPISGHVSLYWYRQALGQGPEFLTYFNYEAQQDKSGLPNDRFSAERPEGSISTLTIQRTEQRDSAMYRCASSLGQGVEQYFGPGTRLTVT.

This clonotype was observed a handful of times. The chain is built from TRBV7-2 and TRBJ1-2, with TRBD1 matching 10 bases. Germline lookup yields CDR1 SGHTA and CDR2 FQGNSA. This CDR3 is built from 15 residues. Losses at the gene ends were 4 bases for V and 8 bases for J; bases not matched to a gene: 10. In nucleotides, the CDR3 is TGTGCCAGCAGCTCGCCGGGGACAGGGGTGTTCGGCTACACCTTC. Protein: CASSSPGTGVFGYTF.

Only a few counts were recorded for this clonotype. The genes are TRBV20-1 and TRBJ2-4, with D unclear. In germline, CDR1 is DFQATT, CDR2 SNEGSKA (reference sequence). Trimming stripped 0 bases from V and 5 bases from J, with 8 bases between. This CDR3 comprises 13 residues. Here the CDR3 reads CSAREGNQNIQYF. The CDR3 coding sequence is TGCAGTGCTAGAGAGGGGAACCAAAACATTCAGTACTTC.

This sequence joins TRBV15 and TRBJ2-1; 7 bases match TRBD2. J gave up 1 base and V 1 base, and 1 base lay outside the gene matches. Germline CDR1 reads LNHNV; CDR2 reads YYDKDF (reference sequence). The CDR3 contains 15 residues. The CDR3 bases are TGTGCCACCAGCAGAGGCGGGGGATCCTACAATGAGCAGTTCTTC. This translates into CATSRGGGSYNEQFF.

The chain's CDR3 is CASSYQGQGENEQFF. The DNA for the CDR3 is TGTGCCAGCAGTTACCAGGGACAGGGGGAAAATGAGCAGTTCTTC. J is TRBJ2-1 and V is TRBV6-6, with 11 bases matching TRBD1. The CDR3 runs 15 residues. The V and J ends lost 2 bases and 7 bases, in that order; junction bases with no gene match: 4. In germline, CDR1 is MNHNY, CDR2 SVGAGI (reference sequence).

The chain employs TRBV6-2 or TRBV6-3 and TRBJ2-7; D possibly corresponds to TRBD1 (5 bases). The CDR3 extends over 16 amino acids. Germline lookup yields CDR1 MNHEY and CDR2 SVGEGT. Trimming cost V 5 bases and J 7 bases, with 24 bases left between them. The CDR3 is CASSPRNYWGPLEQYF. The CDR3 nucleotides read TGTGCCAGCAGTCCCAGGAACTACTGGGGCCCGCTGGAGCAGTACTTC.

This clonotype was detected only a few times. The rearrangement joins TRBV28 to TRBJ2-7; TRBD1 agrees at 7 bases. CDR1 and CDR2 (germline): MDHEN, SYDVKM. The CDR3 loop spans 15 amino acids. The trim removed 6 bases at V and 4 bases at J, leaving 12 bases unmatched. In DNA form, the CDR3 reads TGTGCCAGCAGCACAGTACGGGGCAGGGGGTACGAGCAGTACTTC. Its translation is CASSTVRGRGYEQYF.

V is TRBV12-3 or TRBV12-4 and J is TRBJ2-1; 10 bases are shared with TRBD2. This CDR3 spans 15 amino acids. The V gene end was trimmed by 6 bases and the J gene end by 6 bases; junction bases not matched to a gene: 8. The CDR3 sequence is CASSDPGLALNEQFF. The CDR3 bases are TGTGCCAGCAGCGATCCGGGACTAGCGCTCAATGAGCAGTTCTTC.

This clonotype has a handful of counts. As DNA, the CDR3 is TGCAGTGTCCACCGTGGGGGGAGAGGAGAGACCCAGTACTTC. It specifies CSVHRGGRGETQYF. The chain employs TRBV20-1 and TRBJ2-5, with a weak D call TRBD2 (6 bases). Germline-derived CDR1 and CDR2 are DFQATT and SNEGSKA (reference sequence). V gave up 7 bases and J gave up 4 bases, with 19 bases separating them. The CDR3 has 14 residues.